These T cell receptor beta chains were read from a single sample in a study of T cell repertoires in cytomegalovirus infection. TCRdb reanalysed the reads using MiXCR and keeps one entry per CDR3 protein. The sample includes about 69,000 distinct CDR3 sequences, roughly 28% of them seen just once. The antigens these receptors bind are not known. This material consisted of CD8+ T cells from cultured PBMCs, taken from culture after CMV antigen stimulation. The receptor source for this set is a human donor in good health (CMV status not recorded). Some clones in this sample may be carry-over from other donors' samples. CDR3s include the opening cysteine and the closing phenylalanine or tryptophan.

j_gene: TRBJ2-7; v_gene: TRBV27; CDR3aa: CASSLADNYEQYF
j_gene: TRBJ2-1; v_gene: TRBV9; CDR3aa: CASSPTGGGNNEQFF
j_gene: TRBJ2-2; v_gene: TRBV6-6; CDR3aa: CASSRTSGTSTGELFF
j_gene: TRBJ2-7; v_gene: TRBV6-6; CDR3aa: CASSKRTSDTSYEQYF
j_gene: TRBJ2-7; v_gene: TRBV20-1; CDR3aa: CSARSASGRVEQYF
j_gene: TRBJ2-2; v_gene: TRBV7-9; CDR3aa: CASSLGSANTGELFF
j_gene: TRBJ1-5; v_gene: TRBV20-1; CDR3aa: CSARNKGTSNLTQHF
j_gene: TRBJ1-2; v_gene: TRBV5-1; CDR3aa: CASSLLGDGSYGYTF
j_gene: TRBJ2-1; v_gene: TRBV20-1; CDR3aa: CSARGGSGASSYNEQFF
j_gene: TRBJ2-7; v_gene: TRBV18; CDR3aa: CASSPGAEQYF
j_gene: TRBJ2-3; v_gene: TRBV6-1; CDR3aa: CASSERDRGADTQYF
j_gene: TRBJ1-2; v_gene: TRBV7-9; CDR3aa: CATEGPREGGDYGYTF
j_gene: TRBJ2-5; v_gene: TRBV20-1; CDR3aa: CSASGWGETQYF